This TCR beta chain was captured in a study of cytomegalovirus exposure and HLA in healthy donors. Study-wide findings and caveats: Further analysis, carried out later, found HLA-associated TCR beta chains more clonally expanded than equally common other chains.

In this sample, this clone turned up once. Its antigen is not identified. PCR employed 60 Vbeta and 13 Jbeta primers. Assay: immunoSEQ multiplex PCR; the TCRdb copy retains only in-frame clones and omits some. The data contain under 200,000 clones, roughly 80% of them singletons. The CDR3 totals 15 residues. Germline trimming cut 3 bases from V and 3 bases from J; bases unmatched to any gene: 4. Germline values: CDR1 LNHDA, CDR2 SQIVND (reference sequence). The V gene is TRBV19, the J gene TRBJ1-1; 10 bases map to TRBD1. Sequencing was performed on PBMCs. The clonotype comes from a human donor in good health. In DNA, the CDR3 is TGTGCCAGTAGTATCGGGACAGGGGCCGACACTGAAGCTTTCTTT. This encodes CASSIGTGADTEAFF.